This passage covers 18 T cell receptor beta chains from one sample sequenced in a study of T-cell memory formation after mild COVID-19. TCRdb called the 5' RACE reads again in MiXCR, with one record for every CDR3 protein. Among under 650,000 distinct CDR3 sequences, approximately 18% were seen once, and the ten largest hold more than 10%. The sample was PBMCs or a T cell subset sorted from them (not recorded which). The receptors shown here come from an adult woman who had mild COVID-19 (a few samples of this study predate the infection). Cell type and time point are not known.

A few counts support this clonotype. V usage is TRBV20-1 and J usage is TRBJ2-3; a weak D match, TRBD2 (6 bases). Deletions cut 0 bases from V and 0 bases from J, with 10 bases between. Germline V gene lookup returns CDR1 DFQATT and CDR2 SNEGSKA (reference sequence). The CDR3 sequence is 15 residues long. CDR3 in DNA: TGCAGTGCTAGAGAAGGGACTTCGAGCACAGATACGCAGTATTTT. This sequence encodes CSAREGTSSTDTQYF.

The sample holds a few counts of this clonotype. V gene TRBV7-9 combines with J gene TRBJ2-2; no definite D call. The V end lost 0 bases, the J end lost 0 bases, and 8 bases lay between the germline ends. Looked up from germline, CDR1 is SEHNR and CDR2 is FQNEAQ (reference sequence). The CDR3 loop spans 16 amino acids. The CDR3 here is CASSLATRPNTGELFF. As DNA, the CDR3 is TGTGCCAGCAGCTTAGCGACGAGACCGAACACCGGGGAGCTGTTTTTT.

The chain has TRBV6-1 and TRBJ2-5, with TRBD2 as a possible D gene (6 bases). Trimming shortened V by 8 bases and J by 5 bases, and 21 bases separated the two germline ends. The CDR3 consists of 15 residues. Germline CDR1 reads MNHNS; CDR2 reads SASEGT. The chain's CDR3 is CASGVGGVTRETQYF. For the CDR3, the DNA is TGTGCCAGCGGAGTAGGAGGGGTCACCAGGGAGACCCAGTACTTC.

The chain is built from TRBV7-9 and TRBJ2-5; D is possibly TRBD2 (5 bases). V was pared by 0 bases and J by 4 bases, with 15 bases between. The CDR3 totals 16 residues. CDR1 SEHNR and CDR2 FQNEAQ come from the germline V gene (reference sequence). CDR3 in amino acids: CASSLASGQAGETQYF. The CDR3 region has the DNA TGTGCCAGCAGCTTAGCGTCCGGGCAGGCGGGAGAGACCCAGTACTTC.

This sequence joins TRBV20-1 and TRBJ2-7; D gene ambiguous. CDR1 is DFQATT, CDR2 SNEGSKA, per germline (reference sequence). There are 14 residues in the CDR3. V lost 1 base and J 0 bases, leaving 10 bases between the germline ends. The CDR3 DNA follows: TGCAGTGCTAGAGGAGCCAGGAACTCCTACGAGCAGTACTTC. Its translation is CSARGARNSYEQYF.

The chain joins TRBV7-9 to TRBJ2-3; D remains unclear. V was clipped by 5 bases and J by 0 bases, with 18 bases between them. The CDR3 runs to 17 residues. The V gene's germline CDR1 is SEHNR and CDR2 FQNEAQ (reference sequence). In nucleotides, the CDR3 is TGTGCCAGCAGCCCCACCCGGGCCAGCGACAGCACAGATACGCAGTATTTT. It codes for CASSPTRASDSTDTQYF.

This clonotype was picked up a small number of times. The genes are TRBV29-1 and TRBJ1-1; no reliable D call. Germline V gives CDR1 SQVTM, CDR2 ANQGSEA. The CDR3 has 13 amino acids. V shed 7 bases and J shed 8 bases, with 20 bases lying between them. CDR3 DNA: TGCAGCGCTAAACTATCGGGCTTGGGCGAAGCTTTCTTT. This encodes CSAKLSGLGEAFF.

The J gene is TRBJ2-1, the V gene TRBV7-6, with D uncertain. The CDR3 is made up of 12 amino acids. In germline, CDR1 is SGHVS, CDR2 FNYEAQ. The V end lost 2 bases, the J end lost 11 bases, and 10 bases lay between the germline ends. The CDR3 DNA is TGTGCCAGCAGCTTATTAGGGTCCCAGCAGTTCTTC. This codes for CASSLLGSQQFF.

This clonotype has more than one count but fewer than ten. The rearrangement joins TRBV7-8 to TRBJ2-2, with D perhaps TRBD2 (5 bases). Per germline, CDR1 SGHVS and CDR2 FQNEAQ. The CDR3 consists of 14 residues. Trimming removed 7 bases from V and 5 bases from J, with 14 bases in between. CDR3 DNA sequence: TGTGCCAGCAACTGGAGGCCCGGAACCGGGGAGCTGTTTTTT. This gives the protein CASNWRPGTGELFF.

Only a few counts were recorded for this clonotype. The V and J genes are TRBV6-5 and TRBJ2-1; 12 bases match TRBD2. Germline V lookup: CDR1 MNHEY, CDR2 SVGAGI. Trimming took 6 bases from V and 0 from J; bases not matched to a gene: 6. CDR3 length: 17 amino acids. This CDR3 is CASRKGLAGISYNEQFF. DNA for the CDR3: TGTGCCAGCAGAAAAGGACTAGCGGGAATCTCCTACAATGAGCAGTTCTTC.

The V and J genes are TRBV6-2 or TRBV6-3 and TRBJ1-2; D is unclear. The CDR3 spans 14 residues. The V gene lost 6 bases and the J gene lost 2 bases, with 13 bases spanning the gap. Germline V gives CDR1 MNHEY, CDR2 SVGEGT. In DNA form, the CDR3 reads TGTGCCAGCAGCAGCCGGGATTACAACTATGGCTACACCTTC. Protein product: CASSSRDYNYGYTF.

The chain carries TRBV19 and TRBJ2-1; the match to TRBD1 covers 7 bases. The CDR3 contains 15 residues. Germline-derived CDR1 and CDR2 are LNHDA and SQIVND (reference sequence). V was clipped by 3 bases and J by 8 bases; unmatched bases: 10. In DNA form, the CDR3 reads TGTGCCAGTAGTATCTCCGGGACAGCAATCGATGAGCAGTTCTTC. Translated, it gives CASSISGTAIDEQFF.

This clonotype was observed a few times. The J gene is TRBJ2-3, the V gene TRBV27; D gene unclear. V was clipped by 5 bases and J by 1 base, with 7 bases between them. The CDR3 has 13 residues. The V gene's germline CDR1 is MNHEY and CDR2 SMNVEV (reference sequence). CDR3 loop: CASSPHGTDTQYF. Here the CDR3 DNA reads TGTGCCAGCAGTCCCCACGGCACAGATACGCAGTATTTT.

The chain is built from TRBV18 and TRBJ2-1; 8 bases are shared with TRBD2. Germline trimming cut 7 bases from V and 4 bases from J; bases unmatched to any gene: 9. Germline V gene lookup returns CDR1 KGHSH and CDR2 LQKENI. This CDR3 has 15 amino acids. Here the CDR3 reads CASLLGLAGYNEQFF. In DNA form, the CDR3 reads TGTGCCAGCTTACTCGGACTAGCAGGGTACAATGAGCAGTTCTTC.

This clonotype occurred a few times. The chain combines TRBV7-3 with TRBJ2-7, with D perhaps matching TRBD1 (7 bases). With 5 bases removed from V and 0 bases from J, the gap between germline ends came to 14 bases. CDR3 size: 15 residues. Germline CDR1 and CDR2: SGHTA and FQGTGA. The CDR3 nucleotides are TGTGCCAGCAGCCCGGGGGCAGGGGGCTCCTACGAGCAGTACTTC. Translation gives CASSPGAGGSYEQYF.

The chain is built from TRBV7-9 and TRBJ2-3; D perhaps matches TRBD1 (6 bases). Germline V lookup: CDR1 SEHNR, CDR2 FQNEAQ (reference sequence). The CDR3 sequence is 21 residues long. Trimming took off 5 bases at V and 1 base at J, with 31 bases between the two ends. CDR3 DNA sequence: TGTGCCAGCAGCCTCAACAACCCTACAGGGCCCATCATCCGTGGCACAGATACGCAGTATTTT. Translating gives CASSLNNPTGPIIRGTDTQYF.

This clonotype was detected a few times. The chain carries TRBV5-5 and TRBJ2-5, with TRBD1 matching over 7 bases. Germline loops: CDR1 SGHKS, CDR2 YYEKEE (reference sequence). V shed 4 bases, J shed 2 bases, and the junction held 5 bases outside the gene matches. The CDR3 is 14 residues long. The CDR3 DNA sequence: TGTGCCAGCAGCCGCCCGGGACAGCAAGAGACCCAGTACTTC. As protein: CASSRPGQQETQYF.

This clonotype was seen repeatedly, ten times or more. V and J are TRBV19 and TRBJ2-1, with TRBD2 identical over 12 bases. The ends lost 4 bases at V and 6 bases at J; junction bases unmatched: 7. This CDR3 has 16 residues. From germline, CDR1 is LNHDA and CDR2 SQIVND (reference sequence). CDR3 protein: CASSTPTSGSSNEQFF. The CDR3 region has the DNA TGTGCCAGTAGTACCCCGACTAGCGGGAGCAGCAATGAGCAGTTCTTC.